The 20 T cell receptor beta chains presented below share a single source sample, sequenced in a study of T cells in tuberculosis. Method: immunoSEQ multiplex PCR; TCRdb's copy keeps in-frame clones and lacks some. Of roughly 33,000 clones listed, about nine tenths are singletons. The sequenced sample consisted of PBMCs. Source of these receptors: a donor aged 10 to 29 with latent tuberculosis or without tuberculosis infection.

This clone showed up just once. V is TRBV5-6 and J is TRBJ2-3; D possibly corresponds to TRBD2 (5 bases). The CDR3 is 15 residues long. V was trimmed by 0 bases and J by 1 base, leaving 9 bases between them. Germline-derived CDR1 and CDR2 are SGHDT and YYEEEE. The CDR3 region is CASSLVGRGTDTQYF. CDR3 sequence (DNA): TGTGCCAGCAGCTTGGTTGGGAGAGGCACAGATACGCAGTATTTT. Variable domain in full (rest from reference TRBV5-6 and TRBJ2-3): DAGVTQSPTHLIKTRGQQVTLRCSPKSGHDTVSWYQQALGQGPQFIFQYYEEEERQRGNFPDRFSGHQFPNYSSELNVNALLLGDSALYLCASSLVGRGTDTQYFGPGTRLTVL.

CDR3 residues: CASSGTGLEETQYF. DNA of the CDR3: TGTGCCAGCAGTGGAACAGGGTTAGAAGAGACCCAGTACTTC. This chain uses TRBV28 with TRBJ2-5; D perhaps matches TRBD1 (6 bases). The V and J ends lost 5 bases and 3 bases respectively, with 13 bases between them. This CDR3 has 14 amino acids. Germline V gives CDR1 MDHEN, CDR2 SYDVKM.

The CDR3 region is CASSSTRRANEQYF. CDR3 bases: TGTGCCAGCAGTTCGACTAGACGGGCAAACGAGCAGTACTTC. The chain carries TRBV6-6 and TRBJ2-7, with a possible D match to TRBD2 (6 bases). Germline lookup yields CDR1 MNHNY and CDR2 SVGAGI (reference sequence). Trimming stripped 4 bases from V and 5 bases from J, with 15 bases between. This CDR3 is 14 amino acids long.

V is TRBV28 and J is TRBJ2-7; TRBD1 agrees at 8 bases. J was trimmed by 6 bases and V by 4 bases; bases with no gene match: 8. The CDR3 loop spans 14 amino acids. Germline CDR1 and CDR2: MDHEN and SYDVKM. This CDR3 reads CASSSDRVLGEQYF. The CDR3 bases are TGTGCCAGCAGTTCGGACAGGGTTTTAGGCGAGCAGTACTTC.

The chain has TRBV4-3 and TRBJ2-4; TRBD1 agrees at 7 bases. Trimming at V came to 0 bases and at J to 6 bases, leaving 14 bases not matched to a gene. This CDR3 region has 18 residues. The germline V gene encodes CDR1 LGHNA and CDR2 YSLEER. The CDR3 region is CASSQETGKGQQGNIQYF. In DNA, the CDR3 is TGCGCCAGCAGCCAAGAGACAGGGAAGGGCCAACAAGGAAACATTCAGTACTTC.

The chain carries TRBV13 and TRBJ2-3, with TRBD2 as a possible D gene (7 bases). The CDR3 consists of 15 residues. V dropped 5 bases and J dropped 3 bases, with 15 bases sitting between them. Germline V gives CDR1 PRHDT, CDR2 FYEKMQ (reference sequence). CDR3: CASSLTGGATDTQYF. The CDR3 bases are TGTGCCAGCAGCCTGACGGGGGGCGCGACAGATACGCAGTATTTT.

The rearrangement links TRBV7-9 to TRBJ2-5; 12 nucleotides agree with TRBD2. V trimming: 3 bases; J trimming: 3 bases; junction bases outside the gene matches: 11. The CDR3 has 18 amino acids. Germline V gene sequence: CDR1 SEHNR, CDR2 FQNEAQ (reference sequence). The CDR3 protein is CASSLGTSSGGAEETQYF. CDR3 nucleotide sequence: TGTGCCAGCAGCTTGGGCACCTCTAGCGGGGGGGCTGAAGAGACCCAGTACTTC.

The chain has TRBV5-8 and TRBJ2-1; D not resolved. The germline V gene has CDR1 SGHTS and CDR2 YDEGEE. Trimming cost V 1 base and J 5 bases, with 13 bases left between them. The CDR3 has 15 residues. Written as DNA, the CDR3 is TGTGCCAGCAGCTTGCTGGTAAAGGCGGACAATGAGCAGTTCTTC. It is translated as CASSLLVKADNEQFF. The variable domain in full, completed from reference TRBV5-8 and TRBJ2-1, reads EAGVTQSPTHLIKTRGQQATLRCSPISGHTSVYWYQQALGLGLQFLLWYDEGEERNRGNFPPRFSGRQFPNYSSELNVNALELEDSALYLCASSLLVKADNEQFFGPGTRLTVL.

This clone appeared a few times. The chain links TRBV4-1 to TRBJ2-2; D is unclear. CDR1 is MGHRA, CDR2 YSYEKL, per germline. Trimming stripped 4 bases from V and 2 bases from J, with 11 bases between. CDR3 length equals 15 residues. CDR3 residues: CASSRLLPNTGELFF. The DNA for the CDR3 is TGCGCCAGCAGCCGCCTTCTACCAAACACCGGGGAGCTGTTTTTT.

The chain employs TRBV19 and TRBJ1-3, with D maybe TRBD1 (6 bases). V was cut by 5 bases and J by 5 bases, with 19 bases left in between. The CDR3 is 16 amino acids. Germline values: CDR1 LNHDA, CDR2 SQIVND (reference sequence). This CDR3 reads CASSVGGYTGRNTIYF. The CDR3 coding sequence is TGTGCCAGTAGTGTTGGGGGATATACAGGGAGAAACACCATATATTTT.

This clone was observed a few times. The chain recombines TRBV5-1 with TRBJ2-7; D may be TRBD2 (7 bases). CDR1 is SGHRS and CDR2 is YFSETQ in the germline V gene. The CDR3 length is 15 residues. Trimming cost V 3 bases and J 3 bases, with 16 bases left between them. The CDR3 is CASSYQRGTIYEQYF. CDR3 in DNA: TGCGCCAGCAGCTATCAAAGGGGGACTATCTACGAGCAGTACTTC.

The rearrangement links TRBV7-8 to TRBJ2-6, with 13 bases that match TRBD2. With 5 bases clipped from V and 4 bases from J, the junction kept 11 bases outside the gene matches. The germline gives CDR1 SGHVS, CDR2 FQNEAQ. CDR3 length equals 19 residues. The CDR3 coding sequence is TGTGCCAGCAGCGAGCCCGGGACTAGCGGGATCTCCGGGGCCAACGTCCTGACTTTC. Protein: CASSEPGTSGISGANVLTF.

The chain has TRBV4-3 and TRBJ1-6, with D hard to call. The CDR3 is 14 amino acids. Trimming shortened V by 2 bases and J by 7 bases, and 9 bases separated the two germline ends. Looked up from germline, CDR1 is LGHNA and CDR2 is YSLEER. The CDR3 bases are TGCGCCAGCAGCCAATGGTACAGCAATTCACCCCTCCACTTT. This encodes CASSQWYSNSPLHF.

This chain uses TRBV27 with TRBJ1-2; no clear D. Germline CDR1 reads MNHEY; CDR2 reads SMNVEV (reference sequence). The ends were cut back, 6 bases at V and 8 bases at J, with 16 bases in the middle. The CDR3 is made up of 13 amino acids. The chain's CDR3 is CASSPNTLWGYTF. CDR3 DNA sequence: TGTGCCAGCAGCCCCAACACCTTGTGGGGCTACACCTTC.

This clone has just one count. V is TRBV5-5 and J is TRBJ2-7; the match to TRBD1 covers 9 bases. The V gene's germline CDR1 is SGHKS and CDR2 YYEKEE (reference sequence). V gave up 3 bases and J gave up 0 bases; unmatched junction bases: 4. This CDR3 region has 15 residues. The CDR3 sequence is CASSWGTGNSYEQYF. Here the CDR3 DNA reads TGTGCCAGCAGCTGGGGGACAGGGAACTCCTACGAGCAGTACTTC.

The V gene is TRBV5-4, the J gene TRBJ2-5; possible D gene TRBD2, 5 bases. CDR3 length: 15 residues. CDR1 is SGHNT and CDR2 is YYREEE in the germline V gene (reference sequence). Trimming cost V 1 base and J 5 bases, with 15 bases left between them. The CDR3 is CASSLSGTMSETQYF. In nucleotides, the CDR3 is TGTGCCAGCAGCTTGAGCGGTACCATGAGCGAGACCCAGTACTTC.

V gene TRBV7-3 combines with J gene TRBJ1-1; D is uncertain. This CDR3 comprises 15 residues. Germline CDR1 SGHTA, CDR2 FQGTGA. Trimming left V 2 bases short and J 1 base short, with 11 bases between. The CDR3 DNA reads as TGTGCCAGCAGCTTAGGAGGCAGTGGGAACACTGAAGCTTTCTTT. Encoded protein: CASSLGGSGNTEAFF.

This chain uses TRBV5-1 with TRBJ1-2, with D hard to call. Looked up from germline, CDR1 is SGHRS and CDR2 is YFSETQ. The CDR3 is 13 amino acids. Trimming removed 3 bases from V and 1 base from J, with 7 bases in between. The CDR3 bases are TGCGCCAGCAGCTCGGGTCTTAACTATGGCTACACCTTC. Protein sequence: CASSSGLNYGYTF.

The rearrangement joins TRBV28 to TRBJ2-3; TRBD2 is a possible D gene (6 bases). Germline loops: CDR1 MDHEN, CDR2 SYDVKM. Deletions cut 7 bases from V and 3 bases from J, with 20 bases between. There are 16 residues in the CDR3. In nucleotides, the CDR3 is TGTGCCAGCACCCGAGAGCGGGCCCGAGGGACAGATACGCAGTATTTT. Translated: CASTRERARGTDTQYF.

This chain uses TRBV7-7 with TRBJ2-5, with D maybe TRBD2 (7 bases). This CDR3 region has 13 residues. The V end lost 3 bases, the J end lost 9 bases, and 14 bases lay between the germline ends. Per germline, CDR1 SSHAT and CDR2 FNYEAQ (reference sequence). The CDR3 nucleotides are TGTGCCAGCAGCTTGGAGGGGGGGGCGGCCCAGTACTTC. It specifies CASSLEGGAAQYF.